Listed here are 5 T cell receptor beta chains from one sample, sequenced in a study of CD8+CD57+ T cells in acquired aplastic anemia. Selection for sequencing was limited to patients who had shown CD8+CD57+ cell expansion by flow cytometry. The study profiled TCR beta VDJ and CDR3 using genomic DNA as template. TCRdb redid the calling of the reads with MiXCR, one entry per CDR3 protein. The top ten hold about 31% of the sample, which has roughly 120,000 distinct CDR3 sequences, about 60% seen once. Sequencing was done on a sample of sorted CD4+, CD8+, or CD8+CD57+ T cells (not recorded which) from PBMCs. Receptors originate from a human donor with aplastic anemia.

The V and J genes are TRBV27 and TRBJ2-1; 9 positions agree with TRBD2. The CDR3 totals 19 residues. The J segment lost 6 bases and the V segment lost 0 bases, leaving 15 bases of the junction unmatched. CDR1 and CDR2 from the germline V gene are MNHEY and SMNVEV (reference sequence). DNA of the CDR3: TGTGCCAGCAGTTTATCGGTATATATGGCGGGAGGGCAAAGCAATGAGCAGTTCTTC. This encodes CASSLSVYMAGGQSNEQFF.

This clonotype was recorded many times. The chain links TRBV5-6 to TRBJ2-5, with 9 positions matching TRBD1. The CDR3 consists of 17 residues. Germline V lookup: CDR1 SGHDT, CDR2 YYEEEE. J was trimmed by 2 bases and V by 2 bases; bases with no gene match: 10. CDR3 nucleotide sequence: TGTGCCAGCAGCTTTGGGGGACAGGGCCCCTTACAAGAGACCCAGTACTTC. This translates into CASSFGGQGPLQETQYF.

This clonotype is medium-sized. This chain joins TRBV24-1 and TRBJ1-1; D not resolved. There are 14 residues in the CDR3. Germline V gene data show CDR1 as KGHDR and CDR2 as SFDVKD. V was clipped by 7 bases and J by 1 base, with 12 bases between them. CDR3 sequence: CATRSSLGNTEAFF. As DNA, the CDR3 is TGTGCCACCAGATCCTCTCTGGGGAACACTGAAGCTTTCTTT.

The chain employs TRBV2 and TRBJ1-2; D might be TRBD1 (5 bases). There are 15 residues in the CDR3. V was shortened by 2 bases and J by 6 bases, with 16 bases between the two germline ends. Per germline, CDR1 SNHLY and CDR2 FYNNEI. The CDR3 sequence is CASSERSRAYHGYTF. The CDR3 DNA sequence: TGTGCCAGCAGTGAAAGGTCCAGGGCCTACCATGGCTACACCTTC.

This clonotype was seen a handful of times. The DNA of the CDR3 is TGTGCCAGCAGCTTAGTGGCCAGGGGAGATTCACCCCTCCACTTT. Its protein product is CASSLVARGDSPLHF. J is TRBJ1-6 and V is TRBV7-6; D is possibly TRBD1 (6 bases). Trimming pared 1 base from V and 8 bases from J, leaving 12 bases between. This CDR3 spans 15 amino acids. CDR1 is SGHVS and CDR2 is FNYEAQ in the germline V gene. Full variable domain (rest looked up from reference TRBV7-6 and TRBJ1-6): GAGVSQSPRYKVTKRGQDVALRCDPISGHVSLYWYRQALGQGPEFLTYFNYEAQQDKSGLPNDRFSAERPEGSISTLTIQRTEQRDSAMYRCASSLVARGDSPLHFGNGTRLTVT.